These 24 T cell receptor beta chains came from one sample sequenced in a study of shared clonotypes between healthy human individuals. Only in-frame clones appear in the TCRdb table, and some are missing; sequencing was by immunoSEQ multiplex PCR. The sample includes about 380,000 clones, about 96% of them seen just once. Sequencing was performed on memory CD8+ T cells sorted from blood. Regarding subset: CD45RO+ cells pooled with CCR7-negative TemRA cells. These receptors all stem from a man aged 25-45 years in good health.

A single count supports this clone. The chain joins TRBV10-3 to TRBJ2-1; 10 bases line up with TRBD2. The CDR3 is made up of 11 amino acids. V shed 10 bases and J 6 bases; nucleotides not matched to a gene: 0. Germline CDR1 reads ENHRY; CDR2 reads SYGVKD. CDR3 sequence: CATSGGNEQFF. CDR3 coding DNA: TGTGCCACTAGCGGGGGCAATGAGCAGTTCTTC.

This clone has a single count. The J gene is TRBJ1-1, the V gene TRBV21-1; TRBD1 is the table's D call, not checked against the DNA. TRBV21-1 is classified as a pseudogene. The CDR3 is made up of 18 amino acids. CDR3 protein: CASSKARGQGRGNTEAFF. The DNA for the CDR3 is TGTGCCAGCAGCAAAGCGCGGGGACAGGGGAGAGGGAACACTGAAGCTTTCTTT.

The V and J genes are TRBV4-2 and TRBJ1-1; 7 nucleotides align to TRBD1. The V gene end was trimmed by 6 bases and the J gene end by 0 bases; junction bases not matched to a gene: 10. This CDR3 is 16 amino acids long. The germline V gene has CDR1 LGHNA and CDR2 YNFKEQ. CDR3 nucleotide sequence: TGTGCCAGCAGAACAAGCCCAGGACAGGTGAACACTGAAGCTTTCTTT. This codes for CASRTSPGQVNTEAFF.

Only one count was recorded for this clone. The chain links TRBV2 to TRBJ2-3, with 8 bases identical to TRBD2. Trimming took 5 bases from V and 9 from J; bases not matched to a gene: 16. Germline V lookup: CDR1 SNHLY, CDR2 FYNNEI. The CDR3 extends over 16 amino acids. CDR3 in DNA: TGTGCCAGCAGTACCCCCGGGAGGGGTACAGATTGGACGCAGTATTTT. It is translated as CASSTPGRGTDWTQYF.

This clone was observed a few times. This chain uses TRBV5-1 with TRBJ1-1; 11 nucleotides match TRBD1. V dropped 2 bases and J dropped 0; count of bases not matched to a gene: 6. CDR3 size: 17 residues. Per the germline V gene, CDR1 is SGHRS and CDR2 is YFSETQ. The CDR3: CASSFGQGAFMNTEAFF. The CDR3 bases are TGCGCCAGCAGCTTTGGACAGGGGGCCTTCATGAACACTGAAGCTTTCTTT.

This chain connects TRBV30 to TRBJ1-5; D possibly corresponds to TRBD1 (5 bases). The CDR3 spans 13 residues. Looked up from germline, CDR1 is GTSNPN and CDR2 is SVGIG (reference sequence). The V gene lost 2 bases and the J gene lost 3 bases, with 8 bases spanning the gap. CDR3 amino acids: CAWSTGLNQPQHF. The CDR3 nucleotides read TGTGCCTGGAGTACAGGCCTCAATCAGCCCCAGCATTTT. Looking up the rest from reference TRBV30 and TRBJ1-5 gives the full variable domain: SQTIHQWPATLVQPVGSPLSLECTVEGTSNPNLYWYRQAAGRGLQLLFYSVGIGQISSEVPQNLSASRPQDRQFILSSKKLLLSDSGFYLCAWSTGLNQPQHFGDGTRLSIL.

The chain employs TRBV4-2 and TRBJ2-3; the match to TRBD2 covers 10 bases. Germline V lookup: CDR1 LGHNA, CDR2 YNFKEQ. This CDR3 is 17 amino acids long. V lost 3 bases and J lost 0; bases outside the gene matches: 6. The CDR3, as DNA: TGTGCCAGCAGCCAGCCGCTAGCGGGAGCAAGCACAGATACGCAGTATTTT. Protein: CASSQPLAGASTDTQYF.

The chain has TRBV6-1 and TRBJ1-5; 12 bases are shared with TRBD1. The V segment lost 5 bases and the J segment 1 base; nucleotides outside the gene matches: 12. Germline-derived CDR1 and CDR2 are MNHNS and SASEGT. The CDR3 covers 19 residues. The CDR3 here is CASSKGLGQGAGSNQPQHF. In nucleotides, the CDR3 is TGTGCCAGCAGTAAAGGATTGGGACAGGGGGCAGGGAGCAATCAGCCCCAGCATTTT.

This clone showed up just once. V and J are TRBV4-1 and TRBJ2-1, with 10 bases lining up with TRBD2. CDR1 and CDR2 from the germline V gene are MGHRA and YSYEKL. The CDR3 runs to 16 residues. V lost 1 base to trimming and J lost 5 bases; unmatched junction nucleotides: 5. The CDR3 sequence: CASSQVLGLADNEQFF. CDR3 nucleotide sequence: TGCGCCAGCAGCCAAGTTTTAGGACTAGCGGACAATGAGCAGTTCTTC.

The chain couples TRBV2 to TRBJ2-2; 7 nucleotides agree with TRBD1. Trimming cost V 6 bases and J 4 bases; bases outside gene matches: 8. The CDR3 sequence is 15 residues long. Germline V lookup: CDR1 SNHLY, CDR2 FYNNEI. The DNA of the CDR3 is TGTGCCAGCAGGATAGACAGGGCTGGCACCGGGGAGCTGTTTTTT. Its protein product is CASRIDRAGTGELFF.

J is TRBJ2-7 and V is TRBV30; 9 bases are shared with TRBD2. V lost 5 bases and J lost 2; bases outside the gene matches: 28. CDR1 and CDR2 (germline): GTSNPN, SVGIG (reference sequence). This CDR3 spans 21 amino acids. The DNA of the CDR3 is TGTGCCTGGTCGTCAGCGGCTACGACGGGGCGGGAGGGGTTTTTGGCCTACGAGCAGTACTTC. Protein product: CAWSSAATTGREGFLAYEQYF.

The chain joins TRBV5-4 to TRBJ2-5; D gene uncertain. Germline assignment: CDR1 SGHNT and CDR2 YYREEE (reference sequence). V lost 1 base and J lost 1, with 8 bases in between. The CDR3 has 14 residues. DNA for the CDR3: TGTGCCAGCAGCTTGAGGCTGACCCAAGAGACCCAGTACTTC. The encoded protein is CASSLRLTQETQYF.

The rearrangement uses TRBV11-2 and TRBJ2-7; no definite D call. Per germline, CDR1 SGHAT and CDR2 FQNNGV. The CDR3 loop spans 10 amino acids. V was cut by 5 bases and J by 9 bases, with 8 bases left in between. This chain's CDR3 is CASSTAGQYF. The DNA for the CDR3 is TGTGCCAGCAGCACCGCCGGGCAGTACTTC.

This chain uses TRBV6-1 with TRBJ2-3, with 8 bases lining up with TRBD1. V shed 6 bases, J shed 1 base, and the junction held 0 bases outside the gene matches. CDR3 length: 13 amino acids. Germline CDR1 MNHNS, CDR2 SASEGT. The CDR3 protein is CASRDRGTDTQYF. As DNA, the CDR3 is TGTGCCAGCAGGGACAGGGGCACAGATACGCAGTATTTT.

The chain combines TRBV5-4 with TRBJ2-3; 9 positions match TRBD1. Germline loops: CDR1 SGHNT, CDR2 YYREEE (reference sequence). This CDR3 comprises 15 residues. J lost 1 base, V lost 0 bases, and 0 bases had no gene match. The CDR3 is CASSLGTGGTDTQYF. The DNA for the CDR3 is TGTGCCAGCAGCTTGGGGACAGGGGGCACAGATACGCAGTATTTT.

The chain links TRBV5-1 to TRBJ2-1; D is uncertain. Germline V gene data show CDR1 as SGHRS and CDR2 as YFSETQ. V dropped 6 bases and J dropped 5 bases, with 12 bases sitting between them. CDR3 length: 13 residues. CDR3 region: CASTPRADNEQFF. In nucleotides, the CDR3 is TGCGCCAGCACCCCTCGGGCGGACAATGAGCAGTTCTTC.

CDR3 loop: CASSAAAWVNEQFF. The CDR3 DNA follows: TGTGCCAGCAGTGCTGCGGCGTGGGTTAATGAGCAGTTCTTC. This chain links TRBV2 with TRBJ2-1; D unclear. The CDR3 is made up of 14 amino acids. Trimming shortened V by 4 bases and J by 7 bases, and 14 bases separated the two germline ends. CDR1 and CDR2 from the germline V gene are SNHLY and FYNNEI. The full variable domain, in which reference TRBV2 and TRBJ2-1 provide the parts outside the CDR3, is EPEVTQTPSHQVTQMGQEVILRCVPISNHLYFYWYRQILGQKVEFLVSFYNNEISEKSEIFDDQFSVERPDGSNFTLKIRSTKLEDSAMYFCASSAAAWVNEQFFGPGTRLTVL.

This rearrangement joins TRBV29-1 to TRBJ2-1, with TRBD1 matching over 8 bases. Germline CDR1 SQVTM, CDR2 ANQGSEA. The junction had 7 bases not matched to a gene; V was cut back by 6 bases and J by 3 bases. The CDR3 contains 14 residues. The CDR3 DNA follows: TGCAGCGTGGACAGGGCACTAAACTACAATGAGCAGTTCTTC. Protein sequence: CSVDRALNYNEQFF.

The rearrangement uses TRBV2 and TRBJ2-2; D may be TRBD1 (5 bases). Trimming removed 0 bases at V and 8 bases at J, with 10 bases between. In germline, CDR1 is SNHLY, CDR2 FYNNEI. The CDR3 loop spans 14 amino acids. The DNA for the CDR3 is TGTGCCAGCAGTGAAGCCTTAGGGGCTGGGGAGCTGTTTTTT. Its translation: CASSEALGAGELFF.

This clone was detected only once. V and J are TRBV6-5 and TRBJ2-7; 9 nucleotides line up with TRBD2. Germline CDR1 and CDR2: MNHEY and SVGAGI. V lost 2 bases and J lost 3; bases outside the gene matches: 5. The CDR3 is 15 amino acids. The CDR3 DNA follows: TGTGCCAGCAGTTACGCTAGCGGGACCCTCTACGAGCAGTACTTC. Amino acids: CASSYASGTLYEQYF.

This clone was detected only once. The V call is TRBV6-1, the J call TRBJ1-3; no clear D gene. The V end was cut by 5 bases, the J end by 0 bases, with 5 bases between. This CDR3 region has 13 residues. CDR1 and CDR2 (germline): MNHNS, SASEGT. The CDR3 DNA is TGTGCCAGCAGTAGAGGCTCTGGAAACACCATATATTTT. Amino acid sequence: CASSRGSGNTIYF.

This clone was counted a single time. The chain combines TRBV29-1 with TRBJ2-5; 10 bases are a match to TRBD1. The germline V gene encodes CDR1 SQVTM and CDR2 ANQGSEA. The CDR3 length is 13 residues. Trimming cost V 7 bases and J 5 bases; bases outside gene matches: 7. In DNA form, the CDR3 reads TGCAGCGCCAGGGACAGGGGAAGGGAGACCCAGTACTTC. Encoded protein: CSARDRGRETQYF.

CDR3 in DNA: TGTGCCAGCAGCGCGACAGGGGGCGGCGCAACTAATGAAAAACTGTTTTTT. Amino acid sequence: CASSATGGGATNEKLFF. V is TRBV7-8 and J is TRBJ1-4; 10 bases agree with TRBD1. Losses at the gene ends were 5 bases for V and 0 bases for J; bases not matched to a gene: 6. Germline V lookup: CDR1 SGHVS, CDR2 FQNEAQ. The CDR3 is 17 residues long.

V and J are TRBV14 and TRBJ2-1, with 7 positions matching TRBD2. J gave up 8 bases and V 5 bases, and 15 bases lay outside the gene matches. This CDR3 has 16 residues. Germline V gene data show CDR1 as SGHDN and CDR2 as FVKESK. The CDR3 DNA reads TGTGCCAGCAGCTTCCGACTAGCTAGTCCCCGGGATGAGCAGTTCTTC. Translated: CASSFRLASPRDEQFF.